A selection of T cell receptor beta chains follows, all from one sample in a study of blood T cell repertoires in COVID-19. The data were produced by immunoSEQ multiplex PCR, yet TCRdb's version contains in-frame clones alone and is incomplete. The profile shows some 120,000 clones, around four fifths of them singletons. Sequencing was performed on peripheral blood. The receptors were gathered from a man aged 80 or over with active or convalescent COVID-19. Both conserved end residues are part of each CDR3. A D gene is named only where the DNA matches it firmly. Expanded clones get a size class; other rows say once, few or many, or leave the size out.

D: TRBD1; size: .; V: TRBV7-2; J: TRBJ2-7; CDR3: CASSVDRDEQYF; DNA: TGTGCCAGCAGCGTAGACAGGGACGAGCAGTACTTC
D: .; size: .; V: TRBV6-1; J: TRBJ1-4; CDR3: CASSEGASYTNEKLFF; DNA: TGTGCCAGCAGTGAGGGGGCTTCCTATACTAATGAAAAACTGTTTTTT
D: .; size: few; V: TRBV6-5; J: TRBJ2-5; CDR3: CASSYSPDSQETQYF; DNA: TGTGCCAGCAGTTACTCCCCGGACAGCCAAGAGACCCAGTACTTC
D: .; size: .; V: TRBV4-3; J: TRBJ1-1; CDR3: CASSQEWGVLSEAFF; DNA: TGCGCCAGCAGCCAAGAATGGGGAGTCTTGTCTGAAGCTTTCTTT
D: TRBD1; size: .; V: TRBV5-1; J: TRBJ1-1; CDR3: CASSLTGANTEAFF; DNA: TGCGCCAGCAGCCTTACAGGGGCGAACACTGAAGCTTTCTTT
D: .; size: .; V: TRBV5-4; J: TRBJ2-2; CDR3: CASSPTGGGNSGELFF; DNA: TGTGCCAGCAGCCCTACAGGGGGGGGTAACAGCGGGGAGCTGTTTTTT
D: TRBD2; size: .; V: TRBV9; J: TRBJ2-3; CDR3: CASSRSGGSTDTQYF; DNA: TGTGCCAGCAGTCGTAGCGGGGGTAGCACAGATACGCAGTATTTT
D: .; size: few; V: TRBV15; J: TRBJ1-6; CDR3: CATSTQGNSPLHF; DNA: TGTGCCACCAGCACACAGGGCAATTCACCCCTCCACTTT
D: TRBD1; size: .; V: TRBV28; J: TRBJ1-2; CDR3: CASSYIQGGSGYTF; DNA: TGTGCCAGCAGTTACATACAGGGGGGAAGTGGCTACACCTTC
D: TRBD2; size: .; V: TRBV7-8; J: TRBJ2-1; CDR3: CASSLVAGPGEQFF; DNA: TGTGCCAGCAGCTTAGTAGCGGGGCCAGGGGAGCAGTTCTTC
D: .; size: .; V: TRBV7-2; J: TRBJ2-7; CDR3: CASSPRGALGPEQYF; DNA: TGTGCCAGCAGCCCACGGGGGGCCCTCGGTCCCGAGCAGTACTTC
D: .; size: .; V: TRBV5-1; J: TRBJ1-1; CDR3: CASSLEGRGITEAFF; DNA: TGCGCCAGCAGCTTGGAAGGTAGGGGCATCACTGAAGCTTTCTTT
D: .; size: .; V: TRBV19; J: TRBJ1-5; CDR3: CASSTTGISNQPQHF; DNA: TGTGCCAGTAGTACCACAGGGATCAGCAATCAGCCCCAGCATTTT
D: TRBD1; size: many; V: TRBV6-6; J: TRBJ1-1; CDR3: CASSIGQEPSNTEAFF; DNA: TGTGCCAGCAGTATTGGACAGGAGCCCTCGAACACTGAAGCTTTCTTT
D: TRBD1; size: .; V: TRBV7-6; J: TRBJ2-7; CDR3: CASSLGQGGYEQYF; DNA: TGTGCCAGCAGCTTGGGACAGGGGGGCTACGAGCAGTACTTC
D: TRBD2; size: few; V: TRBV27; J: TRBJ2-5; CDR3: CASSPLIGGGTQYF; DNA: TGTGCCAGCAGTCCCCTTATCGGGGGGGGGACCCAGTACTTC
D: TRBD1; size: .; V: TRBV27; J: TRBJ1-1; CDR3: CASSPRTGGDTEAFF; DNA: TGTGCCAGCAGCCCAAGGACAGGGGGGGACACTGAAGCTTTCTTT
D: TRBD1; size: .; V: TRBV27; J: TRBJ1-6; CDR3: CASSGGTGGSPLHF; DNA: TGTGCCAGCAGCGGGGGGACAGGAGGATCACCCCTCCACTTT
D: .; size: .; V: TRBV3-1/TRBV3-2; J: TRBJ1-1; CDR3: CASSQLQGTEAFF; DNA: TGTGCCAGCAGCCAACTACAGGGAACTGAAGCTTTCTTT
D: .; size: .; V: TRBV9; J: TRBJ1-6; CDR3: CASTGIGQSPLHF; DNA: TGTGCCAGCACGGGGATTGGGCAGTCACCCCTCCACTTT
D: TRBD1; size: .; V: TRBV6-2/TRBV6-3; J: TRBJ1-1; CDR3: CASSVGQGFAEAFF; DNA: TGTGCCAGCAGTGTGGGACAGGGGTTCGCTGAAGCTTTCTTT
D: TRBD1; size: .; V: TRBV5-1; J: TRBJ2-4; CDR3: CASSQGQGASIQYF; DNA: TGCGCCAGCAGCCAAGGACAGGGGGCGAGCATTCAGTACTTC
D: .; size: .; V: TRBV6-4; J: TRBJ1-1; CDR3: CASRDTANTEAFF; DNA: TGTGCCAGCAGAGACACAGCGAACACTGAAGCTTTCTTT
D: TRBD2; size: once; V: TRBV3-1/TRBV3-2; J: TRBJ2-5; CDR3: CASSQPTSEQETQYF; DNA: TGTGCCAGCAGCCAGCCGACTAGCGAACAAGAGACCCAGTACTTC
D: TRBD1; size: .; V: TRBV19; J: TRBJ1-6; CDR3: CASSRAPGTDSPLHF; DNA: TGTGCCAGTAGTCGCGCCCCCGGGACAGATTCACCCCTCCACTTT
D: TRBD2; size: .; V: TRBV27; J: TRBJ2-5; CDR3: CASSLKASGGGTQETQYF; DNA: TGTGCCAGCAGTTTAAAGGCTAGCGGGGGGGGAACGCAAGAGACCCAGTACTTC
D: .; size: .; V: TRBV9; J: TRBJ1-1; CDR3: CASSVEGNTEAFF; DNA: TGTGCCAGCAGCGTCGAGGGTAACACTGAAGCTTTCTTT
D: .; size: .; V: TRBV13; J: TRBJ1-4; CDR3: CASSGARATNEKLFF; DNA: TGTGCCAGCAGCGGGGCAAGGGCAACTAATGAAAAACTGTTTTTT
D: .; size: once; V: TRBV3-1/TRBV3-2; J: TRBJ1-2; CDR3: CASSPSVGGSGYTF; DNA: TGTGCCAGCAGCCCCTCGGTGGGAGGGAGCGGCTACACCTTC